These 29 T cell receptor beta chains were sequenced from one sample in a study of blood T cell repertoires in COVID-19. The repertoire was sequenced with immunoSEQ multiplex PCR; TCRdb's copy has only in-frame clones and lacks some. The repertoire holds 85,000 to 100,000 clones, with 85% as singletons. Material: peripheral blood. The receptors here all came from a man in his 60s with acute or convalescent COVID-19.

The chain employs TRBV5-1 and TRBJ2-1, with 8 bases fitting TRBD1. V lost 3 bases and J lost 2; bases outside the gene matches: 10. The CDR3 extends over 17 amino acids. CDR1 and CDR2 from the germline V gene are SGHRS and YFSETQ. The CDR3: CASSSPGGGVPYNEQFF. In nucleotides, the CDR3 is TGCGCCAGCAGCTCTCCAGGGGGCGGGGTCCCCTACAATGAGCAGTTCTTC.

This clone has just a few counts. The chain links TRBV6-1 to TRBJ1-4; D gene ambiguous. Trimming left V 3 bases short and J 3 bases short, with 8 bases between. CDR3 length: 14 amino acids. Germline V lookup: CDR1 MNHNS, CDR2 SASEGT. The CDR3: CASSDWQSNEKLFF. CDR3 sequence (DNA): TGTGCCAGCAGTGATTGGCAGTCTAATGAAAAACTGTTTTTT.

V usage is TRBV3-1 (or the pseudogene TRBV3-2) and J usage is TRBJ2-2; possibly TRBD1 for D (5 bases). This CDR3 is built from 14 residues. Between the trimmed V and J ends, which lost 2 bases and 6 bases, there was a span of 10 bases. The V gene's germline CDR1 is LGHDT and CDR2 YNNKEL (reference sequence). The CDR3 coding sequence is TGTGCCAGCAGCCAATTGACAGTGTCCGGGGAGCTGTTTTTT. Amino acid sequence: CASSQLTVSGELFF.

The chain is built from TRBV7-8 and TRBJ1-3, with D possibly being TRBD1 (5 bases). Deletions cut 2 bases from V and 6 bases from J, with 14 bases between. Germline values: CDR1 SGHVS, CDR2 FQNEAQ. The CDR3 has 15 residues. The CDR3 coding sequence is TGTGCCAGCAGCTTAAATCAAGGGGCGGTAAACACCATATATTTT. Translation gives CASSLNQGAVNTIYF.

V and J are TRBV5-1 and TRBJ2-5; the match to TRBD2 covers 14 bases. The CDR3 is 16 residues long. Germline V gene data show CDR1 as SGHRS and CDR2 as YFSETQ. Trimming cost V 4 bases and J 2 bases; bases outside gene matches: 4. CDR3 DNA sequence: TGCGCCAGCAGCCAGACTAGCGGGGGGGGTCAAGAGACCCAGTACTTC. It translates to CASSQTSGGGQETQYF.

The chain is built from TRBV5-3 and TRBJ2-2; 11 nucleotides match TRBD2. TRBV5-3 has ORF status, its function being uncertain. The CDR3 sequence is 13 residues long. V lost 8 bases to trimming and J lost 4 bases; unmatched junction nucleotides: 1. The CDR3 sequence is CARGTSGTGELFF. CDR3 DNA: TGTGCCAGGGGGACTAGCGGCACCGGGGAGCTGTTTTTT.

V is TRBV12-3 or TRBV12-4 and J is TRBJ1-2, with a weak D call TRBD1 (5 bases). The V end lost 8 bases, the J end lost 5 bases, and 15 bases lay between the germline ends. This CDR3 contains 13 residues. The CDR3 loop is CASRGAGGYGYTF. The CDR3 DNA follows: TGTGCCAGCCGCGGGGCCGGAGGTTATGGCTACACCTTC.

In its sample, this clone was seen once. The chain combines TRBV6-5 with TRBJ1-1; tentative D call: TRBD1 (6 bases). Looked up from germline, CDR1 is MNHEY and CDR2 is SVGAGI. The germline V and J ends were trimmed by 5 bases and 3 bases, with 13 bases remaining between them. The CDR3 is made up of 14 amino acids. The CDR3 reads CASSIQGSDTEAFF. CDR3 in DNA: TGTGCCAGCAGTATCCAGGGGTCCGACACTGAAGCTTTCTTT.

This clone has only a few counts. The gene calls are TRBV5-4 and TRBJ2-2; 11 nucleotides line up with TRBD2. The CDR3 spans 17 residues. Germline V CDR1 and CDR2: SGHNT, YYREEE (reference sequence). Trimming took 0 bases from V and 6 from J; bases not matched to a gene: 7. DNA of the CDR3: TGTGCCAGCAGCTTGGCTAGCGGGGGGCCGGGGGCCGGGGAGCTGTTTTTT. This sequence encodes CASSLASGGPGAGELFF.

This clone was counted between two and nine times. The chain joins TRBV28 to TRBJ1-6, with TRBD1 matching 9 bases. Trimming at V came to 2 bases and at J to 10 bases, leaving 15 bases not matched to a gene. CDR1 and CDR2 from the germline V gene are MDHEN and SYDVKM. CDR3 size: 18 residues. This CDR3 is CASSLGGTGRGFGSPLHF. In DNA form, the CDR3 reads TGTGCCAGCAGTTTAGGTGGGACAGGGAGGGGCTTTGGATCACCCCTCCACTTT.

CDR3 amino acids: CASSTKGGPSEAFF. As DNA, the CDR3 is TGTGCCAGCAGCACTAAGGGAGGACCCTCTGAAGCTTTCTTT. The gene calls are TRBV21-1 and TRBJ1-1. TRBV21-1 is an annotated pseudogene. The CDR3 extends over 14 amino acids.

The chain is built from TRBV7-6 and TRBJ2-7, with D possibly TRBD2 on 6 matching bases. Trimming pared 5 bases from V and 6 bases from J, leaving 14 bases between. The V gene's germline CDR1 is SGHVS and CDR2 FNYEAQ. This CDR3 has 13 residues. CDR3 nucleotide sequence: TGTGCCAGCAGCGGCACTAGCTATCGCGAGCAGTACTTC. It translates to CASSGTSYREQYF.

The V and J genes are TRBV10-3 and TRBJ2-5, with 8 bases matching TRBD2. Germline assignment: CDR1 ENHRY and CDR2 SYGVKD. Trimming took 0 bases from V and 5 from J; bases not matched to a gene: 11. The CDR3 has 17 residues. The CDR3 DNA follows: TGTGCCATCAGTGAGTCGACTCGGGCTAGCGGGTCGGAGACCCAGTACTTC. Amino acids: CAISESTRASGSETQYF.

This chain connects TRBV11-2 to TRBJ2-7, with D hard to call. Looked up from germline, CDR1 is SGHAT and CDR2 is FQNNGV. This CDR3 region has 13 residues. V was pared by 7 bases and J by 2 bases, with 12 bases between. CDR3 amino acids: CASIGANPYEQYF. Written as DNA, the CDR3 is TGTGCCAGCATAGGAGCTAACCCCTACGAGCAGTACTTC.

In this sample, this clone turned up a few times. The V gene is TRBV7-9, the J gene TRBJ2-2, with 9 bases lining up with TRBD1. Germline CDR1 reads SEHNR; CDR2 reads FQNEAQ (reference sequence). The junction had 12 bases not matched to a gene; V was cut back by 7 bases and J by 6 bases. The CDR3 has 16 residues. CDR3 loop: CASIPMTGGSAGELFF. The CDR3 DNA reads TGTGCCAGCATCCCAATGACAGGGGGATCGGCCGGGGAGCTGTTTTTT.

The chain has TRBV9 and TRBJ1-2; the match to TRBD1 covers 8 bases. V was clipped by 9 bases and J by 4 bases; unmatched bases: 5. The CDR3 covers 12 residues. Germline CDR1 is SGDLS and CDR2 is YYNGEE. CDR3 bases: TGTGCCACCGGACAGGGAACCTATGGCTACACCTTC. It is translated as CATGQGTYGYTF.

The chain joins TRBV6-2 or TRBV6-3 to TRBJ1-2; D uncertain. V shed 0 bases and J shed 5 bases, with 22 bases lying between them. The CDR3 is made up of 18 amino acids. Germline V lookup: CDR1 MNHEY, CDR2 SVGEGT. CDR3 DNA: TGTGCCAGCAGTTACTCGATGGGAGTTACCCGGCCAAATTATGGCTACACCTTC. Amino acids: CASSYSMGVTRPNYGYTF.

The genes are TRBV5-4 and TRBJ2-5; 12 nucleotides align to TRBD2. Germline V gives CDR1 SGHNT, CDR2 YYREEE (reference sequence). V trimming: 2 bases; J trimming: 5 bases; junction bases outside the gene matches: 13. The CDR3 contains 18 residues. CDR3: CASSFRALAGGPRETQYF. The CDR3 DNA sequence: TGTGCCAGCAGCTTTAGGGCCCTAGCGGGAGGGCCCCGGGAGACCCAGTACTTC.

CDR3 sequence: CASSLTSYEQFF. The CDR3 nucleotides are TGTGCCAGCAGCTTAACTAGCTATGAGCAGTTCTTC. J is TRBJ2-1 and V is TRBV5-4; TRBD2 might be the D (6 bases). Germline values: CDR1 SGHNT, CDR2 YYREEE (reference sequence). The CDR3 totals 12 residues. The ends were cut back, 2 bases at V and 8 bases at J, with 8 bases in the middle.

V gene TRBV19 combines with J gene TRBJ1-1, with D maybe TRBD1 (6 bases). CDR3 length: 15 residues. Germline V lookup: CDR1 LNHDA, CDR2 SQIVND (reference sequence). V gave up 5 bases and J gave up 0 bases, with 13 bases separating them. CDR3 amino acids: CASSPGEGLNTEAFF. The CDR3 bases are TGTGCCAGTAGTCCAGGGGAGGGTTTGAACACTGAAGCTTTCTTT.

The V gene is TRBV30, the J gene TRBJ2-3; 8 bases are a match to TRBD2. The CDR3 sequence is 14 residues long. With 5 bases clipped from V and 2 bases from J, the junction kept 6 bases outside the gene matches. Germline V gives CDR1 GTSNPN, CDR2 SVGIG (reference sequence). CDR3 residues: CAWGVAGNTDTQYF. The CDR3 DNA is TGTGCCTGGGGGGTAGCGGGAAACACAGATACGCAGTATTTT.

The CDR3 protein is CASSLGQGSTDTQYF. DNA for the CDR3: TGTGCCAGCTCATTGGGACAGGGAAGCACAGATACGCAGTATTTT. This chain uses TRBV18 with TRBJ2-3, with 9 bases aligning to TRBD1. The germline V gene encodes CDR1 KGHSH and CDR2 LQKENI. After removal of 5 bases from V and 0 bases from J, the junction contained 3 bases not matched to a gene. CDR3 length: 15 residues.

V and J are TRBV5-1 and TRBJ1-5, with D unclear. Trimming took 1 base from V and 0 from J, leaving 2 bases between them. CDR3 length equals 13 residues. The germline V gene encodes CDR1 SGHRS and CDR2 YFSETQ. CDR3 nucleotide sequence: TGCGCCAGCAGCTTGTATAGCAATCAGCCCCAGCATTTT. It is translated as CASSLYSNQPQHF.

The chain uses TRBV6-6 and TRBJ2-7; D unresolved. The germline gives CDR1 MNHNY, CDR2 SVGAGI (reference sequence). The V end lost 2 bases, the J end lost 3 bases, and 8 bases lay between the germline ends. The CDR3 is 13 amino acids. The DNA of the CDR3 is TGTGCCAGCAGTTACGGTCTAGACTACGAGCAGTACTTC. Protein: CASSYGLDYEQYF.

CDR3 loop: CASYSSYTDTQYF. The CDR3 DNA is TGCGCCAGCTACTCTTCCTACACAGATACGCAGTATTTT. The V and J genes are TRBV5-1 and TRBJ2-3; D gene uncertain. CDR1 and CDR2 (germline): SGHRS, YFSETQ. Trimming stripped 7 bases from V and 2 bases from J, with 11 bases between. The CDR3 has 13 amino acids.

This clone was counted between two and nine times. The gene calls are TRBV4-2 and TRBJ2-2; D may be TRBD2 (6 bases). This CDR3 has 14 residues. Germline assignment: CDR1 LGHNA and CDR2 YNFKEQ. V gave up 0 bases and J gave up 8 bases, with 10 bases separating them. CDR3 sequence: CASSQDAGRGELFF. CDR3 in DNA: TGTGCCAGCAGCCAAGACGCGGGGAGAGGGGAGCTGTTTTTT.

The rearrangement joins TRBV7-8 to TRBJ2-7; 11 nucleotides match TRBD1. The germline V gene has CDR1 SGHVS and CDR2 FQNEAQ. After removal of 6 bases from V and 4 bases from J, the junction contained 8 bases not matched to a gene. The length of the CDR3 is 15 residues. As DNA, the CDR3 is TGTGCCAGCAGGGGACGGGGACAGGGGGGGTACGAGCAGTACTTC. Its protein product is CASRGRGQGGYEQYF.

The table lists this clone with a few counts. The chain links TRBV20-1 to TRBJ2-7, with 10 bases fitting TRBD2. The CDR3 runs 14 residues. From germline, CDR1 is DFQATT and CDR2 SNEGSKA (reference sequence). Germline trimming cut 3 bases from V and 2 bases from J; bases unmatched to any gene: 4. For the CDR3, the DNA is TGCAGTGCTAGTTCCAGCGGGAGGGCCTACGAGCAGTACTTC. Protein product: CSASSSGRAYEQYF.

This clone appeared once. The chain has TRBV30 and TRBJ2-7, with 9 bases matching TRBD1. This CDR3 contains 13 residues. The V gene's germline CDR1 is GTSNPN and CDR2 SVGIG (reference sequence). Trimming took 1 base from V and 3 from J; bases not matched to a gene: 1. CDR3 residues: CAWSAGQGYEQYF. The CDR3 DNA reads as TGTGCCTGGAGTGCGGGACAGGGCTACGAGCAGTACTTC.